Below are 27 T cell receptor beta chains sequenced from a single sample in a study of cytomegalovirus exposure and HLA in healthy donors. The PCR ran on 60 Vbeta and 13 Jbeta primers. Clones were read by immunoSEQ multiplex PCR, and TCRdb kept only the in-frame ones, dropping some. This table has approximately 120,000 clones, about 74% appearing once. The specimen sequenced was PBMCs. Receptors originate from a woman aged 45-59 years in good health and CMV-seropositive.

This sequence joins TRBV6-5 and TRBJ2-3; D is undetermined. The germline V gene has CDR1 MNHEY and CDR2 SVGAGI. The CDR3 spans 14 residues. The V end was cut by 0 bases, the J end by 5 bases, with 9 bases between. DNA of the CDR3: TGTGCCAGCAGTTACTCGATCAGTGGAGATACGCAGTATTTT. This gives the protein CASSYSISGDTQYF.

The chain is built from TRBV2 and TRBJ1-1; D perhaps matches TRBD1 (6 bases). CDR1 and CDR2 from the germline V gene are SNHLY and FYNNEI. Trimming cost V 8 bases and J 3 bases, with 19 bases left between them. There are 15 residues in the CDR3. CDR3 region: CASQRLTGMHTEAFF. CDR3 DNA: TGTGCCAGCCAACGATTAACAGGGATGCACACTGAAGCTTTCTTT. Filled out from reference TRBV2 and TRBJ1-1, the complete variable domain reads EPEVTQTPSHQVTQMGQEVILRCVPISNHLYFYWYRQILGQKVEFLVSFYNNEISEKSEIFDDQFSVERPDGSNFTLKIRSTKLEDSAMYFCASQRLTGMHTEAFFGQGTRLTVV.

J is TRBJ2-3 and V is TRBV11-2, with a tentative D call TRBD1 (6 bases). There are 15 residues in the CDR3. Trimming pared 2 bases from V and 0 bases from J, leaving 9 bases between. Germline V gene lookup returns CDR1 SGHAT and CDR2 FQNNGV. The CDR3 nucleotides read TGTGCCAGCAGCTTACTACAGGGAAGCACAGATACGCAGTATTTT. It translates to CASSLLQGSTDTQYF.

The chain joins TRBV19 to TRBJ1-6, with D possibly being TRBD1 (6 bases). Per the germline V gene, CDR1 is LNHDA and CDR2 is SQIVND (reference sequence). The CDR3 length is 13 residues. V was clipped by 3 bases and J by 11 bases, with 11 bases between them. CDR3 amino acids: CASSIRTVTPLHF. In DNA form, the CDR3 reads TGTGCCAGTAGTATCCGGACAGTGACACCCCTCCACTTT. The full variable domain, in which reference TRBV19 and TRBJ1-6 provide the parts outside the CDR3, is DGGITQSPKYLFRKEGQNVTLSCEQNLNHDAMYWYRQDPGQGLRLIYYSQIVNDFQKGDIAEGYSVSREKKESFPLTVTSAQKNPTAFYLCASSIRTVTPLHFGNGTRLTVT.

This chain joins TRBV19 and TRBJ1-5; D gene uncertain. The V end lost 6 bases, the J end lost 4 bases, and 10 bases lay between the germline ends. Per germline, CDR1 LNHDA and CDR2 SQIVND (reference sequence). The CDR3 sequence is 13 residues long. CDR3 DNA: TGTGCCAGTAGGGAACTAGGGAATCAGCCCCAGCATTTT. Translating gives CASRELGNQPQHF.

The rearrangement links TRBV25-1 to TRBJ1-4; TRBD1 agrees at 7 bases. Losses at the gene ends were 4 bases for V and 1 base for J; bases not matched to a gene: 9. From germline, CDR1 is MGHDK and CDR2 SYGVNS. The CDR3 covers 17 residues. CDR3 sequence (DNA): TGTGCCAGCAGTGGAGGAGGGACAGCACTAACTAATGAAAAACTGTTTTTT. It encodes CASSGGGTALTNEKLFF.

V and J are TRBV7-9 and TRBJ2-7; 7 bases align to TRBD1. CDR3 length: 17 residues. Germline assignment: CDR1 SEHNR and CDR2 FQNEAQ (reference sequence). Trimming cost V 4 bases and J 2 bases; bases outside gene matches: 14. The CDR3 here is CASSSQDGGQSPYEQYF. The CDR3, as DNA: TGTGCCAGCAGCTCGCAAGATGGGGGACAGTCCCCCTACGAGCAGTACTTC.

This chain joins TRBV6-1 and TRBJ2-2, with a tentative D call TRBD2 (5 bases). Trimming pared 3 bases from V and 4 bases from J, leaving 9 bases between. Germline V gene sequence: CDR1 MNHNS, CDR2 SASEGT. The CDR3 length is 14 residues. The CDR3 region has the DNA TGTGCCAGCAGTGAGAGGGCGGCCACCGGGGAGCTGTTTTTT. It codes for CASSERAATGELFF.

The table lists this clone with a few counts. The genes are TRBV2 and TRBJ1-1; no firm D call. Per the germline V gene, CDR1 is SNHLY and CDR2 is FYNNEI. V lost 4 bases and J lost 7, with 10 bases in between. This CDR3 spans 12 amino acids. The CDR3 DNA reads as TGTGCCAGCAGTGTAGCATTCGGTGAAGCTTTCTTT. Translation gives CASSVAFGEAFF.

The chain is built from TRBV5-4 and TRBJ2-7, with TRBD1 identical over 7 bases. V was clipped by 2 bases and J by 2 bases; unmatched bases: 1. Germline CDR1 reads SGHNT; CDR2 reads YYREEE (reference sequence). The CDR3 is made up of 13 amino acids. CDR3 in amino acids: CASSFDRAYEQYF. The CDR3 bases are TGTGCCAGCAGCTTTGACAGGGCCTACGAGCAGTACTTC.

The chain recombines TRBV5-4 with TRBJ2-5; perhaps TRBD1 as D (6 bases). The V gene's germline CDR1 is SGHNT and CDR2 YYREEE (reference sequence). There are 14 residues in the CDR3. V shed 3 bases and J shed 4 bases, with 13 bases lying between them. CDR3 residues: CASSSPRGRETQYF. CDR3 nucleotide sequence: TGTGCCAGCAGCTCCCCTAGGGGGAGAGAGACCCAGTACTTC.

The CDR3 loop reads CAIRGAGEDSGANVLTF. CDR3 in DNA: TGTGCCATCAGGGGAGCGGGGGAGGACTCTGGGGCCAACGTCCTGACTTTC. V is TRBV10-3 and J is TRBJ2-6; 8 bases match TRBD2. From germline, CDR1 is ENHRY and CDR2 SYGVKD. The V segment lost 6 bases and the J segment 0 bases; nucleotides outside the gene matches: 7. The CDR3 loop spans 17 amino acids.

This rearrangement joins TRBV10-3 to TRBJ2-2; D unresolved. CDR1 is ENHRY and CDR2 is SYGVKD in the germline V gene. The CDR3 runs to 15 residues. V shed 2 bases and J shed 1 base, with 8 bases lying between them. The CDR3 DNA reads TGTGCCATCAGTGAGCCAAACAGGAACACCGGGGAGCTGTTTTTT. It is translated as CAISEPNRNTGELFF.

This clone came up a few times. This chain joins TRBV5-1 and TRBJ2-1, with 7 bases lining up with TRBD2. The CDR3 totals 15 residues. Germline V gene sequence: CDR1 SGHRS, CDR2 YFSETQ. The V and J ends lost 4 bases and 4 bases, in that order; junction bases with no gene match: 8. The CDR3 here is CASSLGLDNYNEQFF. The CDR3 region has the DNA TGCGCCAGCAGCCTTGGACTAGACAATTACAATGAGCAGTTCTTC.

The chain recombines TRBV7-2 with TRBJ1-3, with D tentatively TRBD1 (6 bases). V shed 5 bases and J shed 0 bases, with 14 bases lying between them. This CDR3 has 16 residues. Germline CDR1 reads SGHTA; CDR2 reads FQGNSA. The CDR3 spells CASSPNRVLSGNTIYF. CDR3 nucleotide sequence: TGTGCCAGCAGCCCCAACAGGGTTCTCTCTGGAAACACCATATATTTT. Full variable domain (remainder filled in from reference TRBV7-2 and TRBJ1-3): GAGVSQSPSNKVTEKGKDVELRCDPISGHTALYWYRQSLGQGLEFLIYFQGNSAPDKSGLPSDRFSAERTGGSVSTLTIQRTQQEDSAVYLCASSPNRVLSGNTIYFGEGSWLTVV.

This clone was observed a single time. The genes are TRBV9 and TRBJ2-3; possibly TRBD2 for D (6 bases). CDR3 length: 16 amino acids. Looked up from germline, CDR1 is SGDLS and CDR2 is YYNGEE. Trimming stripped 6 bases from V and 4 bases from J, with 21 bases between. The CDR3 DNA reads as TGTGCCAGCACCCTCTCGGAGGGCCCGGGGGCAGATACGCAGTATTTT. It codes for CASTLSEGPGADTQYF.

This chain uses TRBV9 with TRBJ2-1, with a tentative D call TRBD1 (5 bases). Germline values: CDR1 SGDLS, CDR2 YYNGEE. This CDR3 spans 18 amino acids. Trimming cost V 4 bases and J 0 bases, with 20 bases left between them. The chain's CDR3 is CASSPRQVDMISYNEQFF. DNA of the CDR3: TGTGCCAGCAGCCCGAGGCAAGTGGACATGATCTCCTACAATGAGCAGTTCTTC.

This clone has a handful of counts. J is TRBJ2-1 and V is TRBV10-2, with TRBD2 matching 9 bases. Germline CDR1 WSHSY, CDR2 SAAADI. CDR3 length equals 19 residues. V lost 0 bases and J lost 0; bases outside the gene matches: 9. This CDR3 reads CASSESLGLASLSYNEQFF. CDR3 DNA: TGCGCCAGCAGTGAGTCGCTGGGACTAGCCTCTCTCTCCTACAATGAGCAGTTCTTC.

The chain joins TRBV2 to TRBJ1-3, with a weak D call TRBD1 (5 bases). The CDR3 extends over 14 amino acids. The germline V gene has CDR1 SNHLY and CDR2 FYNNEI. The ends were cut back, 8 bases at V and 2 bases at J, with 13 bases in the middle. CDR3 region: CASQQDEAGNTIYF. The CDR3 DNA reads TGTGCCAGCCAACAGGACGAGGCTGGAAACACCATATATTTT.

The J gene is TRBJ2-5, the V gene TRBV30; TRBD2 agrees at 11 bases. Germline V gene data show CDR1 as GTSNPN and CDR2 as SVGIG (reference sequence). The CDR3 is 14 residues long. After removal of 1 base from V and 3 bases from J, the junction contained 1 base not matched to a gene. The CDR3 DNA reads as TGTGCCTGGAGTGAGGGACTAGCGGAAGAGACCCAGTACTTC. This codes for CAWSEGLAEETQYF. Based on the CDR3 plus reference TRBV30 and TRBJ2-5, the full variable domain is SQTIHQWPATLVQPVGSPLSLECTVEGTSNPNLYWYRQAAGRGLQLLFYSVGIGQISSEVPQNLSASRPQDRQFILSSKKLLLSDSGFYLCAWSEGLAEETQYFGPGTRLLVL.

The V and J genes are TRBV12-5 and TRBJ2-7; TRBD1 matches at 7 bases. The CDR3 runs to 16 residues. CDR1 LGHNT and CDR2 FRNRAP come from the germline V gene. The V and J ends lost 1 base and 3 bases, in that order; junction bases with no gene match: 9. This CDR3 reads CASGLGDRKVGYEQYF. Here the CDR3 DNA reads TGTGCTAGTGGTTTGGGGGACAGAAAAGTCGGCTACGAGCAGTACTTC. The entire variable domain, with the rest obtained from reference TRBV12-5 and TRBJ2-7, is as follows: DARVTQTPRHKVTEMGQEVTMRCQPILGHNTVFWYRQTMMQGLELLAYFRNRAPLDDSGMPKDRFSAEMPDATLATLKIQPSEPRDSAVYFCASGLGDRKVGYEQYFGPGTRLTVT.

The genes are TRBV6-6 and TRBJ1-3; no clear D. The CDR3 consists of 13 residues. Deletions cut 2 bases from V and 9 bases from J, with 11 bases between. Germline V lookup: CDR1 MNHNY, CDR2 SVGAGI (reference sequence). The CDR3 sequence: CASSYALGVTIYF. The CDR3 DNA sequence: TGTGCCAGCAGTTACGCGTTGGGCGTCACCATATATTTT.

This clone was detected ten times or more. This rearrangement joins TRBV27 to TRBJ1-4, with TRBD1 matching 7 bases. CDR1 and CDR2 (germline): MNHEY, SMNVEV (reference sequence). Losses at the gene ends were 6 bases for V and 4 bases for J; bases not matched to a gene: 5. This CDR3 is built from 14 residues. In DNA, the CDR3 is TGTGCCAGCAGCCAGGACAGGAATAATGAAAAACTGTTTTTT. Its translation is CASSQDRNNEKLFF.

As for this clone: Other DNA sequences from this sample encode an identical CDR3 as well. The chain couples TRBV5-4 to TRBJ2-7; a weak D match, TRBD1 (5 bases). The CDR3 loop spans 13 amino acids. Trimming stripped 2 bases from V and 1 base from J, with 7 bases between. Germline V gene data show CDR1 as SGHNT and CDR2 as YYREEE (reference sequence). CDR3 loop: CASSLTGSYEQYF. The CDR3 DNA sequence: TGTGCCAGCAGCTTAACAGGATCCTACGAGCAGTACTTC.

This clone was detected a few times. The CDR3 sequence is CASSQQGQVSGNTIYF. CDR3 coding DNA: TGTGCCAGCAGTCAACAAGGACAGGTCTCTGGAAACACCATATATTTT. The chain links TRBV5-8 to TRBJ1-3, with 7 bases fitting TRBD1. Trimming at V came to 5 bases and at J to 0 bases, leaving 8 bases not matched to a gene. The germline CDR1 and CDR2 sequences are SGHTS and YDEGEE. The CDR3 contains 16 residues.

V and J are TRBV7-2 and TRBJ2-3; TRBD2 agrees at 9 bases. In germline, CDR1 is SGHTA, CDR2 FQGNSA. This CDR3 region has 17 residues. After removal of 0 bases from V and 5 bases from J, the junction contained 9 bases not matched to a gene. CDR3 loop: CASSLARRGGNVDTQYF. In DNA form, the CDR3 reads TGTGCCAGCAGCTTAGCGAGGCGGGGGGGCAATGTAGATACGCAGTATTTT.

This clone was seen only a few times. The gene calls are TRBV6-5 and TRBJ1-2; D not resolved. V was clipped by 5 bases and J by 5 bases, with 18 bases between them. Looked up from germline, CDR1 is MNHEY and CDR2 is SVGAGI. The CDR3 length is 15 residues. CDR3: CASSQTPQTEYGYTF. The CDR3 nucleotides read TGTGCCAGCAGTCAGACCCCACAGACCGAGTATGGCTACACCTTC.